This T cell receptor (beta chain) stems from a study of cytomegalovirus exposure and HLA in healthy donors. Broader study findings: The study designated roughly 160 TCR beta chains cytomegalovirus-associated. A later analysis showed HLA-associated TCR beta chains outstripping equally common others in clonal expansion.

The study ran its PCR with 60 Vbeta and 13 Jbeta primers. The repertoire was sequenced with immunoSEQ multiplex PCR; TCRdb's copy has only in-frame clones and lacks some. This table holds 100,000 to 120,000 clones, roughly 84% found once. A note on this clone: What it binds is unknown.

The CDR3 covers 15 residues. The J segment lost 5 bases and the V segment lost 4 bases, leaving 4 bases of the junction unmatched. The germline V gene has CDR1 SGHNT and CDR2 YYREEE (reference sequence). This TCR came from a man in his thirties or forties in good health and CMV-seropositive. Sequenced: PBMCs. The rearrangement links TRBV5-4 to TRBJ2-5, with 14 positions matching TRBD2. The CDR3 bases are TGTGCCAGCAGCGAGGGACTAGCGGGGGTGGAGACCCAGTACTTC. Protein sequence: CASSEGLAGVETQYF. The full variable domain, completed using reference TRBV5-4 and TRBJ2-5, is ETGVTQSPTHLIKTRGQQVTLRCSSQSGHNTVSWYQQALGQGPQFIFQYYREEENGRGNFPPRFSGLQFPNYSSELNVNALELDDSALYLCASSEGLAGVETQYFGPGTRLLVL.